This T cell receptor (beta chain) was observed in a study of blood T cell repertoires in COVID-19. Study as a whole: Collection of acute and convalescent COVID-19 samples took place in the United States, Italy and Spain.

V lost 0 bases and J lost 7; bases outside the gene matches: 6. There are 14 residues in the CDR3. Germline V gene lookup returns CDR1 SGDLS and CDR2 YYNGEE. TCRdb's table, derived via immunoSEQ multiplex PCR, lists solely in-frame clones and lacks some. Of fewer than 200,000 clones listed, 88% were seen once; the top ten hold approximately 2%. The chain couples TRBV9 to TRBJ1-1, with TRBD1 matching over 7 bases. The sequence derives from a middle-aged man who had recovered from COVID-19. The sequenced material came from peripheral blood. CDR3 bases: TGTGCCAGCAGCGTAGGGGACAGTAGAGGTGAAGCTTTCTTT. Protein product: CASSVGDSRGEAFF. Full variable domain (outside the CDR3, taken from reference TRBV9 and TRBJ1-1): DSGVTQTPKHLITATGQRVTLRCSPRSGDLSVYWYQQSLDQGLQFLIQYYNGEERAKGNILERFSAQQFPDLHSELNLSSLELGDSALYFCASSVGDSRGEAFFGQGTRLTVV.